This T cell receptor beta chain emerged from a study of response to subunit inactivated influenza vaccine. Study-wide points: Seasonal influenza vaccination, on each occasion, was suggested by the authors to recruit few new T cells.

In this sample, this clonotype turned up a few times. Its antigen is not known. With 1 base removed from V and 5 bases from J, the gap between germline ends came to 12 bases. From germline, CDR1 is SGHTA and CDR2 FQGTGA. CDR3 size: 15 residues. Each CDR3 protein gets one entry after TCRdb re-called the RT-PCR reads with MiXCR. There are 600,000 to 850,000 distinct CDR3 sequences in the sample; around 13% occur only once, and 7.5% to 8% lies in the top ten. The sequencing used PBMCs from blood, collected around 14 days before vaccination. The V and J genes are TRBV7-3 and TRBJ2-1; perhaps TRBD2 as D (5 bases). This clonotype was sampled from a man aged 45 to 65 who received an inactivated influenza vaccine. For the CDR3, the DNA is TGTGCCAGCAGCTTAAGGCGAGGGCCTAACAATGAGCAGTTCTTC. Translating it yields CASSLRRGPNNEQFF.